The 4 T cell receptor beta chains below come from one sample, sequenced in a study of siplizumab effects on memory and regulatory T cells. Profiled with immunoSEQ multiplex PCR; TCRdb holds only in-frame clones, not every one. The data hold about 100,000 clones, with over 90% observed a single time. The sequenced material came from non-Treg CD4+ T cells sorted from blood. These receptors were taken from a human donor in good health.

V gene TRBV4-1 combines with J gene TRBJ2-5; TRBD1 matches 7 bases. The CDR3 loop spans 14 amino acids. J lost 2 bases, V lost 0 bases, and 0 bases had no gene match. The V gene's germline CDR1 is MGHRA and CDR2 YSYEKL. As DNA, the CDR3 is TGCGCCAGCAGCCAAGAGGGACAGCAAGAGACCCAGTACTTC. Protein sequence: CASSQEGQQETQYF.

The chain links TRBV12-2 to TRBJ2-7; the table's D call, TRBD2, has no DNA check behind it. TRBV12-2 is labeled a pseudogene. CDR3 length: 16 amino acids. The CDR3, as DNA: TGTGCAAGTCGTCACGGGACTAGCGGGAGTAAATACGAGCAGTACTTC. Residues: CASRHGTSGSKYEQYF.

The sample holds one count of this clone. The chain uses TRBV18 and TRBJ2-3, with 7 bases lining up with TRBD1. V trimming: 3 bases; J trimming: 1 base; junction bases outside the gene matches: 1. Germline values: CDR1 KGHSH, CDR2 LQKENI. The CDR3 totals 14 residues. CDR3 loop: CASSPTGGTDTQYF. Written as DNA, the CDR3 is TGTGCCAGCTCACCTACAGGGGGCACAGATACGCAGTATTTT.

The J gene is TRBJ1-1, the V gene TRBV6-1; D unclear. The length of the CDR3 is 14 residues. Trimming shortened V by 6 bases and J by 8 bases, and 19 bases separated the two germline ends. Germline CDR1 reads MNHNS; CDR2 reads SASEGT. This CDR3 reads CASSFTGTGSEAFF. CDR3 nucleotide sequence: TGTGCCAGCAGCTTTACGGGCACCGGCAGCGAAGCTTTCTTT.